These 17 T cell receptor beta chains share one sample of origin, sequenced in a study of CD8+CD57+ T cells in acquired aplastic anemia. Study results and caveats: Measurement in patients showed lower diversity in CD8+CD57+ cells than in total CD4+ and CD8+ pools.

For sequencing, patients were chosen who had shown expansion of CD8+CD57+ cells by flow cytometry. What these receptors recognize is not known. CDR3 and TCR beta VDJ profiling relied on genomic DNA as the template. TCRdb called the reads again in MiXCR, with one record for every CDR3 protein. The sample holds about 20,000 distinct CDR3 sequences, approximately 37% seen once. The sequencing input was CD8+CD57+ T cells sorted from PBMCs. The subset is: bead-enriched CD8+CD57+ effector memory T cells from SAA patients. These TCRs come from a human donor with aplastic anemia.

The chain is built from TRBV2 and TRBJ2-5; 11 bases are a match to TRBD2. Germline V CDR1 and CDR2: SNHLY, FYNNEI. Trimming removed 8 bases from V and 2 bases from J; junction bases left unmatched: 16. The CDR3 loop spans 18 amino acids. This chain's CDR3 is CASRASASGGPRQETQYF. DNA for the CDR3: TGTGCCAGCCGTGCATCGGCTAGCGGGGGGCCCCGACAAGAGACCCAGTACTTC.

This clonotype came up a few times. V is TRBV7-2 and J is TRBJ1-1, with unresolved D. Germline V CDR1 and CDR2: SGHTA, FQGNSA. V lost 1 base and J lost 1, with 7 bases in between. The CDR3 runs to 14 residues. The CDR3 DNA follows: TGTGCCAGCAGCTTAGGACGTAGGAACACTGAAGCTTTCTTT. Translation: CASSLGRRNTEAFF.

V is TRBV10-3 and J is TRBJ1-4, with 7 bases lining up with TRBD1. Germline CDR1 reads ENHRY; CDR2 reads SYGVKD. The CDR3 sequence is 16 residues long. V shed 5 bases, J shed 1 base, and the junction held 7 bases outside the gene matches. The CDR3 DNA is TGTGCCATCAGTCGAGAGGGGGCTGGAACTAATGAAAAACTGTTTTTT. Its protein product is CAISREGAGTNEKLFF.

Remarks on this clonotype: An end of the junction does not agree with germline; a read error may underlie this. This chain joins TRBV30 and TRBJ2-7; the D is unclear. The CDR3 is 17 residues long. Germline loops: CDR1 GTSNPN, CDR2 SVGIG (reference sequence). CDR3 nucleotides: TGTGACTGGAGTTCAGACGTGTGCTCTTCCGATCTCGGCGAGCAGTACTTC. Translation gives CDWSSDVCSSDLGEQYF. Complete variable domain (other parts from reference TRBV30 and TRBJ2-7): SQTIHQWPATLVQPVGSPLSLECTVEGTSNPNLYWYRQAAGRGLQLLFYSVGIGQISSEVPQNLSASRPQDRQFILSSKKLLLSDSGFYLCDWSSDVCSSDLGEQYFGPGTRLTVT.

The V call is TRBV10-2, the J call TRBJ1-1; D gene uncertain. CDR1 WSHSY and CDR2 SAAADI come from the germline V gene. This CDR3 has 14 residues. Trimming removed 2 bases from V and 1 base from J, with 8 bases in between. CDR3 DNA: TGCGCCAGCAGTGAGGCAGTTGCGAACACTGAAGCTTTCTTT. Protein: CASSEAVANTEAFF.

This clonotype was seen a few times. V is TRBV2 and J is TRBJ1-1; the D is unclear. CDR3 length: 13 amino acids. Deletions cut 4 bases from V and 0 bases from J, with 6 bases between. Germline CDR1 and CDR2: SNHLY and FYNNEI. The CDR3 sequence is CASSAQMNTEAFF. DNA for the CDR3: TGTGCCAGCAGTGCACAGATGAACACTGAAGCTTTCTTT.

This clonotype was counted between two and nine times. The genes are TRBV25-1 and TRBJ2-7; the D is unclear. Germline V gene lookup returns CDR1 MGHDK and CDR2 SYGVNS. V lost 5 bases to trimming and J lost 4 bases, with 15 bases between them. The CDR3 runs 14 residues. The chain's CDR3 is CASSFGGARYEQYF. The CDR3 DNA sequence: TGTGCCAGCAGTTTCGGCGGCGCGCGGTACGAGCAGTACTTC.

The rearrangement links TRBV29-1 to TRBJ2-5; D is tentatively TRBD1 or TRBD2 (5 bases each). CDR3 length: 13 residues. The ends were cut back, 4 bases at V and 5 bases at J, with 14 bases in the middle. The germline gives CDR1 SQVTM, CDR2 ANQGSEA. For the CDR3, the DNA is TGCAGCGTTGGTGAGGGGCTGCGGGAGACCCAGTACTTC. It is translated as CSVGEGLRETQYF.

This clonotype was recorded at least ten times. This chain links TRBV6-5 with TRBJ2-2; 9 positions agree with TRBD1. CDR1 and CDR2 from the germline V gene are MNHEY and SVGAGI. This CDR3 is 17 amino acids long. V shed 0 bases and J 8 bases; nucleotides not matched to a gene: 10. The CDR3 DNA sequence: TGTGCCAGCAGTTACTCGAGCCTGGGACAGGGAAGGGGGGAGCTGTTTTTT. Translating gives CASSYSSLGQGRGELFF.

This clonotype was picked up many times. The chain carries TRBV6-1 and TRBJ2-7, with 8 bases lining up with TRBD2. CDR1 and CDR2 (germline): MNHNS, SASEGT. The CDR3 contains 17 residues. V shed 2 bases and J 5 bases; nucleotides not matched to a gene: 14. CDR3 nucleotides: TGTGCCAGCAGTGAACTAACGGGGGGCGGGGGGCAAGACGAGCAGTACTTC. Its protein product is CASSELTGGGGQDEQYF.

The chain joins TRBV12-3 or TRBV12-4 to TRBJ2-3; D is perhaps TRBD2 (5 bases). V lost 6 bases, J lost 2 bases, and 15 bases lay in between. The CDR3 extends over 15 amino acids. The CDR3, as DNA: TGTGCCAGCAGCCAAGCGGACCCCTTCACAGATACGCAGTATTTT. This encodes CASSQADPFTDTQYF.

This chain connects TRBV7-2 to TRBJ2-1, with D perhaps given as TRBD1 or TRBD2 (5 bases each). Trimming stripped 1 base from V and 5 bases from J, with 9 bases between. This CDR3 comprises 14 residues. CDR1 and CDR2 from the germline V gene are SGHTA and FQGNSA. The CDR3 DNA follows: TGTGCCAGCAGCTTAGGTTGGGGGAACAATGAGCAGTTCTTC. Translating it yields CASSLGWGNNEQFF. Filled out from reference TRBV7-2 and TRBJ2-1, the complete variable domain reads GAGVSQSPSNKVTEKGKDVELRCDPISGHTALYWYRQSLGQGLEFLIYFQGNSAPDKSGLPSDRFSAERTGGSVSTLTIQRTQQEDSAVYLCASSLGWGNNEQFFGPGTRLTVL.

The gene calls are TRBV4-1 and TRBJ2-7, with D uncertain. The V end lost 3 bases, the J end lost 2 bases, and 11 bases lay between the germline ends. CDR1 is MGHRA and CDR2 is YSYEKL in the germline V gene. The CDR3 length is 14 residues. Written as DNA, the CDR3 is TGCGCCAGCAGCCACTGGGTCTCAACCTACGAGCAGTACTTC. It is translated as CASSHWVSTYEQYF.

The V and J genes are TRBV20-1 and TRBJ2-7, with a weak D call TRBD1 (6 bases). This CDR3 region has 14 residues. With 5 bases removed from V and 0 bases from J, the gap between germline ends came to 14 bases. The germline V gene encodes CDR1 DFQATT and CDR2 SNEGSKA (reference sequence). CDR3: CSAHRVTDSYEQYF. The CDR3 DNA reads as TGCAGTGCTCACAGGGTCACGGACTCCTACGAGCAGTACTTC.

The sample holds a few counts of this clonotype. The rearrangement links TRBV20-1 to TRBJ2-3; D might be TRBD2 (6 bases). There are 13 residues in the CDR3. From germline, CDR1 is DFQATT and CDR2 SNEGSKA (reference sequence). The CDR3 coding sequence is TGCGGGGGGTTAGGGGTCTTAAGGGATACGCAGTATTTT. Translation gives CGGLGVLRDTQYF.

This clonotype was found once. The chain carries TRBV7-9 and TRBJ1-5; D is ambiguous. V was clipped by 4 bases and J by 7 bases, with 14 bases between them. Germline CDR1 and CDR2: SEHNR and FQNEAQ (reference sequence). This CDR3 spans 14 amino acids. This CDR3 is CASSSGRVQQPQHF. The CDR3 nucleotides are TGTGCCAGCAGCTCGGGGAGGGTCCAGCAGCCCCAGCATTTT.

For the CDR3, the DNA is TGTGCCAGCTACGACTTGGGGGGGTACACAGATACGCAGTATTTT. It yields the protein CASYDLGGYTDTQYF. The chain combines TRBV7-8 with TRBJ2-3, with 7 bases identical to TRBD2. There are 15 residues in the CDR3. V dropped 8 bases and J dropped 2; count of bases not matched to a gene: 10. Germline V gene data show CDR1 as SGHVS and CDR2 as FQNEAQ.